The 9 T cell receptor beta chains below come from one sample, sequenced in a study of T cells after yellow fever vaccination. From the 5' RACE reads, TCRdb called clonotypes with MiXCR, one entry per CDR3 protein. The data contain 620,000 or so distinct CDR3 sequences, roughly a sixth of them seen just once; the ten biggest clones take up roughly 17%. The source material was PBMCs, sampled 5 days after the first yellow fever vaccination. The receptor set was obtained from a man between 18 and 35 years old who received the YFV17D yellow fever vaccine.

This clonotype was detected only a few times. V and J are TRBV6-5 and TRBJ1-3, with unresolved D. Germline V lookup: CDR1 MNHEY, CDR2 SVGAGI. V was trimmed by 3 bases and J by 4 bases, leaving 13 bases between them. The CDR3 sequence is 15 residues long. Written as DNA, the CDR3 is TGTGCCAGCAGTTATGGGAGTTCAAGAGGAAACACCATATATTTT. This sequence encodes CASSYGSSRGNTIYF.

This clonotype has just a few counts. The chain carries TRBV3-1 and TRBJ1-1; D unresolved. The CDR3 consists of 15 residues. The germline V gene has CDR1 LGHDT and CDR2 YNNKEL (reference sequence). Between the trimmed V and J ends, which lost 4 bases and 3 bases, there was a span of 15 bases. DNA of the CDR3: TGTGCCAGCAGCCTCTCCTCGCGCCCCGACACTGAAGCTTTCTTT. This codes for CASSLSSRPDTEAFF.

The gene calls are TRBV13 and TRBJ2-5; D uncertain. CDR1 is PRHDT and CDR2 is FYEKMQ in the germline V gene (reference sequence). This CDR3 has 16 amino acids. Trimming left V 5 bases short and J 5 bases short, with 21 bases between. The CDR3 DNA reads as TGTGCCAGCAGCGCCGCCGAGGACCTCACTAAGGAGACCCAGTACTTC. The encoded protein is CASSAAEDLTKETQYF.

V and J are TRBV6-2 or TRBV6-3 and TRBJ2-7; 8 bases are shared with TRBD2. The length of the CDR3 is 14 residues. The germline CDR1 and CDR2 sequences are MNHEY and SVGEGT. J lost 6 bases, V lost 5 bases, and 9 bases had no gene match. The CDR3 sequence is CASSPGTSVFEQYF. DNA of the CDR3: TGTGCCAGCAGTCCCGGGACTAGTGTTTTCGAGCAGTACTTC.

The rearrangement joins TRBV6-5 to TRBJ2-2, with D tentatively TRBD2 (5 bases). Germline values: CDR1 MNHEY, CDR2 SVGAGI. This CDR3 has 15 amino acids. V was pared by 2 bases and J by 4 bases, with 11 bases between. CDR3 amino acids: CASSYPTRGTGELFF. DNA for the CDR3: TGTGCCAGCAGTTACCCGACCCGGGGCACCGGGGAGCTGTTTTTT.

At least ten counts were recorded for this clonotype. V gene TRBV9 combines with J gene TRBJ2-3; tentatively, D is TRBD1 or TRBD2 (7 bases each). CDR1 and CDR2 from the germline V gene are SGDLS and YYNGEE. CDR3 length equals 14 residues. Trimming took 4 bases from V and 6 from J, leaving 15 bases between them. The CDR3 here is CASSTLQGGDTQYF. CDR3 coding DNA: TGTGCCAGCAGCACCCTGCAGGGGGGGGATACGCAGTATTTT.

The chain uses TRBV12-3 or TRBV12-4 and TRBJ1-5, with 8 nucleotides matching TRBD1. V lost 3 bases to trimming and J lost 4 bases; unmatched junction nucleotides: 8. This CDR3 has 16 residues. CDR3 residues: CASSFLRDRFNQPQHF. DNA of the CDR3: TGTGCCAGCAGTTTTCTCCGGGACAGGTTTAATCAGCCCCAGCATTTT.

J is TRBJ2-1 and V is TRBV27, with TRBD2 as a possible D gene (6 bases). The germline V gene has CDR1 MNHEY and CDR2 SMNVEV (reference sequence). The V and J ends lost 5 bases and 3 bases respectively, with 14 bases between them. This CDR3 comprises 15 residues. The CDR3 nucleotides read TGTGCCAGCAGTGAAGGGACTGGCGTCTACAATGAGCAGTTCTTC. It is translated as CASSEGTGVYNEQFF.

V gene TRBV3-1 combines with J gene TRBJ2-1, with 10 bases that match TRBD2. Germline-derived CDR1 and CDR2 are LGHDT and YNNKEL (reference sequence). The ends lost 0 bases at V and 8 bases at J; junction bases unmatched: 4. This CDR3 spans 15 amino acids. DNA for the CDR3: TGTGCCAGCAGCCAAGATAGGCTAGCGGGGGATGAGCAGTTCTTC. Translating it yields CASSQDRLAGDEQFF.